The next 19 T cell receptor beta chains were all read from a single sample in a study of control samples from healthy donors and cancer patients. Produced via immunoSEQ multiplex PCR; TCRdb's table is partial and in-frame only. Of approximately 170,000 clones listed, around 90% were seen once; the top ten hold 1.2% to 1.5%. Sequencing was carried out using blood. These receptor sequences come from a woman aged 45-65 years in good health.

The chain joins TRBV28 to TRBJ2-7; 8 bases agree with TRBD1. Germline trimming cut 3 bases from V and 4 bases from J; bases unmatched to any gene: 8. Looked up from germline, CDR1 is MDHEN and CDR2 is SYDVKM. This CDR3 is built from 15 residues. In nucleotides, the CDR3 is TGTGCCAGCAGTTTCCGAGGACAGGGAGAGTACGAGCAGTACTTC. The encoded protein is CASSFRGQGEYEQYF. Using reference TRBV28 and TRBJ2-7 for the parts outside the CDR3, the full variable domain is DVKVTQSSRYLVKRTGEKVFLECVQDMDHENMFWYRQDPGLGLRLIYFSYDVKMKEKGDIPEGYSVSREKKERFSLILESASTNQTSMYLCASSFRGQGEYEQYFGPGTRLTVT.

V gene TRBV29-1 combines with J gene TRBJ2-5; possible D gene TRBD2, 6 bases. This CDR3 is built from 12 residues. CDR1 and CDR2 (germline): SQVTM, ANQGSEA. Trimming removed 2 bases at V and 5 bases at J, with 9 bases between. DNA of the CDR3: TGCAGCGTTGAAAAACTAGCCGAGACCCAGTACTTC. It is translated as CSVEKLAETQYF.

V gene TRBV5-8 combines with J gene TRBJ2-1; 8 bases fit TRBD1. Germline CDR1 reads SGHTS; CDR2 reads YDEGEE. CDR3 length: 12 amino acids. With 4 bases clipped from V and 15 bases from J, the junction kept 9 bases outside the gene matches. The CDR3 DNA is TGTGCCAGCAGCCCACGACAGGGGTTACCGTTCTTC. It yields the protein CASSPRQGLPFF.

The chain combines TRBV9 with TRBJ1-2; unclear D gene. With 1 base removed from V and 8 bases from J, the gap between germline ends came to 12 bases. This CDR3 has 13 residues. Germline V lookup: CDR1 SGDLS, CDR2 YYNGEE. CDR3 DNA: TGTGCCAGCAGCGTAAGAAGGGTGGGAGGCTACACCTTC. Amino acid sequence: CASSVRRVGGYTF. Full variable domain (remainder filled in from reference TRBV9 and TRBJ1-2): DSGVTQTPKHLITATGQRVTLRCSPRSGDLSVYWYQQSLDQGLQFLIQYYNGEERAKGNILERFSAQQFPDLHSELNLSSLELGDSALYFCASSVRRVGGYTFGSGTRLTVV.

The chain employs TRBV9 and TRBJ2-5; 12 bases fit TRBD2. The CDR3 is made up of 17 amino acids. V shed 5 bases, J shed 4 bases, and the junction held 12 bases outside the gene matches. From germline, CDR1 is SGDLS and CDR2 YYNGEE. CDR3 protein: CASSPTPALAGGETQYF. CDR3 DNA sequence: TGTGCCAGCAGTCCTACACCCGCACTAGCGGGAGGAGAGACCCAGTACTTC. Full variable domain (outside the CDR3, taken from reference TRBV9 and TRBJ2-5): DSGVTQTPKHLITATGQRVTLRCSPRSGDLSVYWYQQSLDQGLQFLIQYYNGEERAKGNILERFSAQQFPDLHSELNLSSLELGDSALYFCASSPTPALAGGETQYFGPGTRLLVL.

The CDR3 bases are TGCAGCGTTGGTTTGCCGTTGACTGGGGCCAACGTCCTGACTTTC. Translated, it gives CSVGLPLTGANVLTF. The gene calls are TRBV29-1 and TRBJ2-6; D unclear. The CDR3 covers 15 residues. Germline loops: CDR1 SQVTM, CDR2 ANQGSEA. Deletions cut 4 bases from V and 2 bases from J, with 12 bases between.

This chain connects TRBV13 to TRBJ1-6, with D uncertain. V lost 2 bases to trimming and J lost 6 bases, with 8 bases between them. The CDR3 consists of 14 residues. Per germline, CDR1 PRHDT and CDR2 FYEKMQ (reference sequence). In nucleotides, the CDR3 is TGTGCCAGCAGCTTACGCAGGCTTAATTCACCCCTCCACTTT. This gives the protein CASSLRRLNSPLHF.

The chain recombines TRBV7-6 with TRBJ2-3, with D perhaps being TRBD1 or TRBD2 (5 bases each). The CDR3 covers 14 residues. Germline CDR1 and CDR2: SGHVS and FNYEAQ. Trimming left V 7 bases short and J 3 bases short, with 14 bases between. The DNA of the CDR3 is TGTGCCAGCACATGGGGGAGTAGGACAGATACGCAGTATTTT. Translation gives CASTWGSRTDTQYF.

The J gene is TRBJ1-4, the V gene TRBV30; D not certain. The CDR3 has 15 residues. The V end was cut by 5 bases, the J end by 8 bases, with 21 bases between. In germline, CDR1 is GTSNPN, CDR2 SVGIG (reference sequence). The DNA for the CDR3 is TGTGCCTGGCTCCGACAACCATCTCGGAACGAAAAACTGTTTTTT. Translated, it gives CAWLRQPSRNEKLFF.

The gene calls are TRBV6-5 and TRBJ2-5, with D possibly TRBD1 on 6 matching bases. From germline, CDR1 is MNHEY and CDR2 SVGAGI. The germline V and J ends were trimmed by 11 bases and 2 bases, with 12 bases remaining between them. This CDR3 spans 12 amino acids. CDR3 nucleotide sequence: TGTGCCGCCAGGGGAGAACAAGAGACCCAGTACTTC. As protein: CAARGEQETQYF.

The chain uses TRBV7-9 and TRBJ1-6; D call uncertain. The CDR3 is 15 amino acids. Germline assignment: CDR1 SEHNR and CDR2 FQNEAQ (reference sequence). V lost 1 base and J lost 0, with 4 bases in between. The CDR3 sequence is CASSLVNSYNSPLHF. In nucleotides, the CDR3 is TGTGCCAGCAGCTTAGTGAACTCCTATAATTCACCCCTCCACTTT.

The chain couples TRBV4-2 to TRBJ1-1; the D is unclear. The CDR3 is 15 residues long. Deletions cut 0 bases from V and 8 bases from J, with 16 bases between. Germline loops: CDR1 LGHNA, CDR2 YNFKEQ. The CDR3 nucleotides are TGTGCCAGCAGCCAAGATCATACGGCAGCCTTAGAAGCTTTCTTT. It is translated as CASSQDHTAALEAFF.

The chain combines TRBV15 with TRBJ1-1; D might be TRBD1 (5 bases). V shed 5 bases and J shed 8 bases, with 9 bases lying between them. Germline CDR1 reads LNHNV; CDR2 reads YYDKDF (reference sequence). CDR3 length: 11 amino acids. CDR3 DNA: TGTGCCACCAGCCTAAGACAGGAAGCTTTCTTT. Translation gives CATSLRQEAFF. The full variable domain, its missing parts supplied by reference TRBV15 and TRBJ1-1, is DAMVIQNPRYQVTQFGKPVTLSCSQTLNHNVMYWYQQKSSQAPKLLFHYYDKDFNNEADTPDNFQSRRPNTSFCFLDIRSPGLGDTAMYLCATSLRQEAFFGQGTRLTVV.

In DNA, the CDR3 is TGTGCCACCAGTGATTTCCGACTAGCGGGGGGAAATGAGCAGTTCTTC. Amino acid sequence: CATSDFRLAGGNEQFF. The chain carries TRBV24-1 and TRBJ2-1; 13 positions match TRBD2. The V gene's germline CDR1 is KGHDR and CDR2 SFDVKD. The V gene end was trimmed by 1 base and the J gene end by 7 bases; junction bases not matched to a gene: 3. The CDR3 totals 16 residues.

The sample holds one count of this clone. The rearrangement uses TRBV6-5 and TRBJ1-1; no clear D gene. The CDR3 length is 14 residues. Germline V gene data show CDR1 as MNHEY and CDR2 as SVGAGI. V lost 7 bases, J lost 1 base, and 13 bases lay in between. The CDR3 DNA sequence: TGTGCCAGCAATGTAAGGGAAGGGAACACTGAAGCTTTCTTT. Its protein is CASNVREGNTEAFF.

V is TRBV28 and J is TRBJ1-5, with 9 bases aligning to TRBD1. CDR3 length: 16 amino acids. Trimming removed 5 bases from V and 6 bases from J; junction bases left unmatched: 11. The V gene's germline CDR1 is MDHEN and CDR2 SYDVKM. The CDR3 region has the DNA TGTGCCAGCAGTAACTCCGGGACAGGGACCCCTCAGCCCCAGCATTTT. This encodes CASSNSGTGTPQPQHF.

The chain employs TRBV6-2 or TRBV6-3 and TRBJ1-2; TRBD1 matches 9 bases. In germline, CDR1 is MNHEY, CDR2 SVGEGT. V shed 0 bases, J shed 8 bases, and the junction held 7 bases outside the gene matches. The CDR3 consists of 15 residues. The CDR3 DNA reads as TGTGCCAGCAGTTACTCCGGGACAGGGAATTGGGGCTACACCTTC. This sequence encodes CASSYSGTGNWGYTF.

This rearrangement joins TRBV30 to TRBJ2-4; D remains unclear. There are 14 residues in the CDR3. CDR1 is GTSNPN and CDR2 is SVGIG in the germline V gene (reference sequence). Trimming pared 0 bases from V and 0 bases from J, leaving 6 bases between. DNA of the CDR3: TGTGCCTGGAGTGTACAGCTAGCCAAAAACATTCAGTACTTC. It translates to CAWSVQLAKNIQYF.

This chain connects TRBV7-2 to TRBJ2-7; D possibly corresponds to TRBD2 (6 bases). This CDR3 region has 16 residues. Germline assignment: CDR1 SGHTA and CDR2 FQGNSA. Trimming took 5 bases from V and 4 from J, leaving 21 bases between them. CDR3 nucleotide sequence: TGTGCCAGCAGCGAAGGGGTTAGCCATGCGGGGTACGAGCAGTACTTC. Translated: CASSEGVSHAGYEQYF.